This entry is about one T cell receptor beta chain. As yet, its antigen is unknown. The V and J ends lost 6 bases and 3 bases, in that order; junction bases with no gene match: 3. This CDR3 comprises 13 residues. Germline lookup yields CDR1 MDHEN and CDR2 SYDVKM. Some clones are missing from TCRdb's copy, which holds only in-frame ones; the method was immunoSEQ multiplex PCR. The sample yields approximately 80,000 clones, 75% to 90% seen once. This sample was included in a study of T cell responses to AZD1222 COVID-19 vaccine. General study findings and limits: Within unmutated variant regions lay the reported targets of nearly half of spike-specific TCRs.

Material: peripheral blood, obtained on day 0 of AZD1222 vaccination. The TCR originated in an adult in good health. The chain has TRBV28 and TRBJ2-7; 9 bases fit TRBD1. CDR3 nucleotides: TGTGCCAGCAGAAAGGACAGGGGCTACGAGCAGTACTTC. It is translated as CASRKDRGYEQYF.